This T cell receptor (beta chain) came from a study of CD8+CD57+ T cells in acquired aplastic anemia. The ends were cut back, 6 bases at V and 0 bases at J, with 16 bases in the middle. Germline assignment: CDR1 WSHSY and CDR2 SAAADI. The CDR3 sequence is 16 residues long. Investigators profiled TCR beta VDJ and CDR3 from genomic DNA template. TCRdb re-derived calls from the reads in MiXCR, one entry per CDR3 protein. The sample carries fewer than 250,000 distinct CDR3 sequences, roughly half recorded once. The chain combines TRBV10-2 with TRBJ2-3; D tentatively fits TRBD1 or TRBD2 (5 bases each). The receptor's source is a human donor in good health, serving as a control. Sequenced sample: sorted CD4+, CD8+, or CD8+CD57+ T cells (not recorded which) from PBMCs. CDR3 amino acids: CASRGQGALSTDTQYF. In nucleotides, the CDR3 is TGCGCCAGCAGGGGGCAGGGAGCCCTTAGCACAGATACGCAGTATTTT.